This T cell receptor (beta chain) originates from a study of beta chain features in type 1 diabetes. The entirety of the isolated RNA underwent reverse transcription, so expressed TCRB transcripts were sequenced. Some clones are missing from TCRdb's copy, which holds only in-frame ones; the method was immunoSEQ multiplex PCR. Among 300,000 to 400,000 clones listed, approximately 8.2% were seen once. The V end lost 1 base, the J end lost 3 bases, and 9 bases lay between the germline ends. Per the germline V gene, CDR1 is SGHTA and CDR2 is FQGNSA. The CDR3 extends over 14 amino acids. Study-wide findings and caveats: The study found that naive, central memory and Treg TCRB repertoires appeared more similar in patients than in healthy donors.

On average, the one heparinised blood draw given by each donor was approximately 0.12 L. A remark on this clone: Antigen specificity is unknown. Other DNA sequences within the sample encode an identical CDR3.

This sequence joins TRBV7-2 and TRBJ2-5; either TRBD1 or TRBD2 may fit D (6 bases each). This clonotype was obtained from a woman aged 18-35 years in good health. Specimen: central memory CD4+ T cells from blood. In nucleotides, the CDR3 is TGTGCCAGCAGCTTAGGGAGGGGGAAAGAGACCCAGTACTTC. Translated: CASSLGRGKETQYF.